This T cell receptor beta chain is drawn from a study of T-cell reconstitution after alpha-beta-depleted transplantation in children. This clonotype has a handful of counts. Unique molecular identifiers were incorporated when the TCRbeta library was constructed. TCRdb itself ran the PCR reads through MiXCR, one entry per CDR3 protein. Of under 750,000 distinct CDR3 sequences listed, more than 20% are singletons. CDR3 length: 12 residues. V was pared by 5 bases and J by 3 bases, with 10 bases between. Germline V lookup: CDR1 DFQATT, CDR2 SNEGSKA (reference sequence). The sequencing used PBMCs, mostly from graft donor cells, collected 360 days after TCRalphabeta/CD19-depleted stem cell transplant. The sequence derives from a boy in the first two years of life who had a stem cell transplant for acute myeloid leukemia, so the T cells may come from the graft donor. This sequence joins TRBV20-1 and TRBJ2-5, with D tentatively TRBD2 (5 bases). CDR3 loop: CSAFQEEETQYF. The CDR3 nucleotides are TGCAGTGCTTTCCAGGAGGAAGAGACCCAGTACTTC.